These 28 T cell receptor beta chains share one sample of origin, sequenced in a study of metastatic and nonmetastatic thyroid tumors. TCRdb recomputed clones from the PCR reads via MiXCR. The table lists 20,000 to 30,000 clones, approximately 12% of them singletons. None of the patients had undergone any treatment ahead of thyroid surgery. The sequenced sample was blood. The receptors were sampled from a female donor with papillary thyroid cancer or a benign thyroid nodule (not recorded which). Some clones in this sample may be carry-over from other donors' samples.

This clone was counted at least ten times. The chain employs TRBV10-3 and TRBJ2-7; possible D gene TRBD1, 6 bases. V lost 10 bases to trimming and J lost 3 bases, with 22 bases between them. Germline loops: CDR1 ENHRY, CDR2 SYGVKD. The CDR3 contains 15 residues. CDR3 DNA: TGTGCCAAATGGGAACAGGGTAAACCCAGCTACGAGCAGTACTTC. Protein product: CAKWEQGKPSYEQYF.

This clone was recorded at least ten times. This chain links TRBV27 with TRBJ2-1, with D unclear. The CDR3 loop spans 11 amino acids. Germline V gene lookup returns CDR1 MNHEY and CDR2 SMNVEV (reference sequence). Trimming took 6 bases from V and 10 from J, leaving 10 bases between them. CDR3 loop: CASSWGGEQFF. CDR3 sequence (DNA): TGTGCCAGCAGCTGGGGTGGGGAGCAGTTCTTC.

This clone was picked up many times. The gene calls are TRBV5-1 and TRBJ2-7; the match to TRBD1 covers 10 bases. V was pared by 4 bases and J by 6 bases, with 7 bases of the junction left unmatched. Germline assignment: CDR1 SGHRS and CDR2 YFSETQ. The CDR3 sequence is 14 residues long. The chain's CDR3 is CASSQRTGGGEQYF. CDR3 in DNA: TGCGCCAGCAGCCAGAGGACAGGGGGGGGCGAGCAGTACTTC.

As regards this clone: One base away lies a much larger clone, so this may be a sequencing read error. The rearrangement links TRBV6-5 to TRBJ1-1, with D perhaps TRBD1 (6 bases). Germline loops: CDR1 MNHEY, CDR2 SVGAGI. The CDR3 contains 13 residues. The CDR3 DNA reads TGTGCCAGCAGTCACTCGGGGGGCGCTGAAGCTTTCTTT. This encodes CASSHSGGAEAFF.

This clone has at least ten counts. CDR3 amino acids: CATSEADRFYGYTF. For the CDR3, the DNA is TGTGCCACCAGTGAGGCCGACAGGTTCTATGGCTACACCTTC. The chain combines TRBV24-1 with TRBJ1-2; D is possibly TRBD1 (6 bases). The germline V gene encodes CDR1 KGHDR and CDR2 SFDVKD. Trimming removed 4 bases from V and 4 bases from J, with 12 bases in between. This CDR3 contains 14 residues.

This clone has ten or more counts. CDR3 region: CANRSPGAVGGYTF. The CDR3 DNA is TGTGCCAACAGGAGTCCCGGGGCGGTGGGTGGCTACACCTTC. The V gene is TRBV6-1, the J gene TRBJ1-2; perhaps TRBD1 as D (5 bases). This CDR3 comprises 14 residues. V was cut by 10 bases and J by 7 bases, with 22 bases left in between. Looked up from germline, CDR1 is MNHNS and CDR2 is SASEGT.

The table lists this clone with many counts. V usage is TRBV10-3 and J usage is TRBJ2-7; D might be TRBD2 (6 bases). This CDR3 comprises 12 residues. The germline V gene encodes CDR1 ENHRY and CDR2 SYGVKD. V lost 2 bases and J lost 4, with 6 bases in between. The CDR3 region has the DNA TGTGCCATCAGTGAGGGGGGGTACGAGCAGTACTTC. Its translation is CAISEGGYEQYF.

This clone has at least ten counts. This CDR3 is CATPMGSEQYF. In nucleotides, the CDR3 is TGTGCCACCCCAATGGGGTCCGAGCAGTACTTC. V usage is TRBV24-1 and J usage is TRBJ2-7; D gene unclear. V was cut by 9 bases and J by 6 bases, with 11 bases left in between. Germline CDR1 is KGHDR and CDR2 is SFDVKD. The CDR3 consists of 11 residues.

This clone counts as medium-sized (0.01 to 0.1%). The genes are TRBV5-1 and TRBJ2-7; D not resolved. V lost 4 bases, J lost 7 bases, and 12 bases lay in between. Germline CDR1 is SGHRS and CDR2 is YFSETQ. The CDR3 has 12 residues. CDR3 amino acids: CASSLSFGEQYF. CDR3 in DNA: TGCGCCAGCAGCCTCAGCTTTGGGGAGCAGTACTTC.

The CDR3 spells CASSEAEGTGGGGGYTF. CDR3 DNA: TGTGCCAGCAGTGAAGCGGAAGGGACAGGGGGCGGAGGTGGCTACACCTTC. V and J are TRBV6-1 and TRBJ1-2, with 12 bases identical to TRBD1. The CDR3 extends over 17 amino acids. The trim removed 0 bases at V and 7 bases at J, leaving 9 bases unmatched. Germline assignment: CDR1 MNHNS and CDR2 SASEGT.

A few counts support this clone. The chain recombines TRBV28 with TRBJ1-2, with D perhaps matching TRBD1 (6 bases). With 10 bases removed from V and 7 bases from J, the gap between germline ends came to 19 bases. CDR1 is MDHEN, CDR2 SYDVKM, per germline. The CDR3 is 13 amino acids. In DNA, the CDR3 is TGTGCCACCATTTACGCGGGGGCTTTTGGCTACACCTTC. It translates to CATIYAGAFGYTF.

There are many counts of this clone. This CDR3 is also generated by other DNA sequences in the sample. The rearrangement joins TRBV18 to TRBJ2-3; D perhaps matches TRBD1 (5 bases). CDR3 length equals 15 residues. Trimming cost V 2 bases and J 2 bases, with 11 bases left between them. The V gene's germline CDR1 is KGHSH and CDR2 LQKENI. As DNA, the CDR3 is TGTGCCAGCTCACCATTCCAGACAGACACAGATACGCAGTATTTT. It yields the protein CASSPFQTDTDTQYF.

This clone was seen many times. J is TRBJ2-1 and V is TRBV13; tentatively, D is TRBD1 or TRBD2 (9 bases each). The CDR3 runs 19 residues. V dropped 5 bases and J dropped 4 bases, with 27 bases sitting between them. Germline V gene sequence: CDR1 PRHDT, CDR2 FYEKMQ (reference sequence). The CDR3 protein is CASSPGQGISSGAYNEQFF. CDR3 bases: TGTGCCAGCAGCCCGGGACAGGGTATTTCTAGCGGGGCATACAATGAGCAGTTCTTC.

In its sample, this clone ranks as medium-sized. The chain uses TRBV20-1 and TRBJ1-2, with a weak D call TRBD1 (6 bases). V was trimmed by 4 bases and J by 6 bases, leaving 15 bases between them. Germline CDR1 and CDR2: DFQATT and SNEGSKA (reference sequence). The CDR3 spans 13 residues. Here the CDR3 reads CSATSQGPNGYTF. The CDR3 nucleotides are TGCAGTGCTACCTCACAGGGTCCCAATGGCTACACCTTC.

This clone was counted at least ten times. The V gene is TRBV6-1, the J gene TRBJ2-3; maybe TRBD1 (5 bases). Trimming removed 8 bases from V and 0 bases from J, with 15 bases in between. CDR1 MNHNS and CDR2 SASEGT come from the germline V gene. The CDR3 runs 15 residues. The CDR3 is CASGQGDPSTDTQYF. The CDR3 DNA is TGTGCCAGCGGCCAAGGGGATCCTAGCACAGATACGCAGTATTTT.

Details on this clone: A junction end diverges from the germline sequence, so it may reflect a read error. The chain carries TRBV30 and TRBJ1-1; unclear D gene. This CDR3 has 10 amino acids. CDR1 is GTSNPN and CDR2 is SVGIG in the germline V gene (reference sequence). CDR3 nucleotide sequence: TGTGCCTGTCTCCAGACTGAAACTTTCTTT. Translation gives CACLQTETFF.

This clone was seen many times. The chain uses TRBV18 and TRBJ1-1; tentatively, D is TRBD1 (6 bases). Germline V lookup: CDR1 KGHSH, CDR2 LQKENI. This CDR3 is 15 amino acids long. The V end lost 3 bases, the J end lost 0 bases, and 11 bases lay between the germline ends. CDR3 DNA sequence: TGTGCCAGCTCACCGTCCGACAGGATGAACACTGAAGCTTTCTTT. Its protein is CASSPSDRMNTEAFF.

This clone showed up many times. The V and J genes are TRBV6-2 or TRBV6-3 and TRBJ2-6, with a tentative D call TRBD1 (6 bases). V was clipped by 7 bases and J by 0 bases, with 13 bases between them. The CDR3 is 16 residues long. CDR1 is MNHEY, CDR2 SVGEGT, per germline. The CDR3 nucleotides are TGTGCCAGCACCCCGACAGGAGACTCTGGGGCCAACGTCCTGACTTTC. Protein sequence: CASTPTGDSGANVLTF.

This clone came up many times. This chain connects TRBV28 to TRBJ2-3; 10 bases match TRBD2. CDR1 and CDR2 from the germline V gene are MDHEN and SYDVKM. The CDR3 has 15 amino acids. J gave up 2 bases and V 3 bases, and 2 bases lay outside the gene matches. The CDR3 region has the DNA TGTGCCAGCAGTTTTGGGACTAGCGACACAGATACGCAGTATTTT. Translating gives CASSFGTSDTDTQYF.

The chain uses TRBV30 and TRBJ1-3, with D perhaps TRBD1 (5 bases). The germline V gene has CDR1 GTSNPN and CDR2 SVGIG (reference sequence). The V gene lost 1 base and the J gene lost 4 bases, with 11 bases spanning the gap. The length of the CDR3 is 14 residues. The CDR3 protein is CAWSGGGGGNTIYF. The CDR3 region has the DNA TGTGCCTGGAGTGGAGGTGGGGGAGGAAACACCATATATTTT.

The sample holds many counts of this clone. This rearrangement joins TRBV12-3 or TRBV12-4 to TRBJ1-6, with TRBD1 matching 9 bases. The length of the CDR3 is 15 residues. Losses at the gene ends were 6 bases for V and 7 bases for J; bases not matched to a gene: 7. Here the CDR3 DNA reads TGTGCCAGCAGGGCGACAGGGGGATACAATTCACCCCTCCACTTT. This gives the protein CASRATGGYNSPLHF.

On this clone itself: The same CDR3 arises from other DNA sequences in this sample as well. J is TRBJ1-2 and V is TRBV6-2 or TRBV6-3; D gene unclear. The CDR3 extends over 14 amino acids. V lost 6 bases and J lost 6, with 17 bases in between. Looked up from germline, CDR1 is MNHEY and CDR2 is SVGEGT. In DNA, the CDR3 is TGTGCCAGCAGCATCACCACGGCAGGTGATGGCTACACCTTC. Residues: CASSITTAGDGYTF.

This clone was seen many times. The V gene is TRBV30, the J gene TRBJ2-2; 7 bases fit TRBD1. The ends lost 6 bases at V and 4 bases at J; junction bases unmatched: 11. The germline V gene has CDR1 GTSNPN and CDR2 SVGIG (reference sequence). The CDR3 has 15 amino acids. The CDR3 spells CACTTGLVSTGELFF. The CDR3 nucleotides read TGTGCCTGTACGACAGGGTTAGTCAGCACCGGGGAGCTGTTTTTT.

This clone was observed at least ten times. The chain combines TRBV10-3 with TRBJ2-5; D is possibly TRBD2 (5 bases). CDR3 length equals 14 residues. Germline V gene lookup returns CDR1 ENHRY and CDR2 SYGVKD. Trimming pared 5 bases from V and 2 bases from J, leaving 12 bases between. CDR3: CAISSRTRQETQYF. The CDR3 bases are TGTGCCATCAGTTCTCGGACTCGGCAAGAGACCCAGTACTTC.

There are many counts of this clone. The chain carries TRBV19 and TRBJ1-1; D may be TRBD1 (5 bases). The CDR3 is 15 amino acids. The germline V gene encodes CDR1 LNHDA and CDR2 SQIVND (reference sequence). V lost 7 bases and J 1 base, leaving 16 bases between the germline ends. Here the CDR3 reads CASTRGDLGNTEAFF. The DNA for the CDR3 is TGTGCCAGTACCCGTGGGGACCTCGGGAACACTGAAGCTTTCTTT. Combining the CDR3 with reference TRBV19 and TRBJ1-1 gives the whole variable domain DGGITQSPKYLFRKEGQNVTLSCEQNLNHDAMYWYRQDPGQGLRLIYYSQIVNDFQKGDIAEGYSVSREKKESFPLTVTSAQKNPTAFYLCASTRGDLGNTEAFFGQGTRLTVV.

This clone was recorded at least ten times. This chain connects TRBV2 to TRBJ2-1; TRBD2 agrees at 11 bases. J gave up 7 bases and V 4 bases, and 3 bases lay outside the gene matches. Germline loops: CDR1 SNHLY, CDR2 FYNNEI. The length of the CDR3 is 14 residues. CDR3 in amino acids: CASSAGLAGNEQFF. The CDR3 DNA follows: TGTGCCAGCAGTGCTGGACTAGCGGGTAATGAGCAGTTCTTC.

This clone has a handful of counts. This sequence joins TRBV7-9 and TRBJ2-7; D is undetermined. CDR3 size: 12 residues. Germline values: CDR1 SEHNR, CDR2 FQNEAQ (reference sequence). V gave up 5 bases and J gave up 4 bases, with 9 bases separating them. The CDR3 spells CASSNQKYEQYF. The CDR3 DNA reads as TGTGCCAGCAGCAACCAGAAGTACGAGCAGTACTTC.

This clone was seen at least ten times. The chain employs TRBV3-1 and TRBJ2-1; 8 bases agree with TRBD2. Germline-derived CDR1 and CDR2 are LGHDT and YNNKEL (reference sequence). V was pared by 6 bases and J by 7 bases, with 8 bases of the junction left unmatched. The CDR3 contains 14 residues. CDR3 bases: TGTGCCAGCAGTAATAGCGGGACGGATAATGAGCAGTTCTTC. It specifies CASSNSGTDNEQFF.